The 18 T cell receptor beta chains reported below all come from one sample, sequenced in a study of T cells in Graves' hyperthyroidism and ophthalmopathy. RNA transcripts yielded amplified TCR beta CDR3 regions. TCR CDR3 underwent first-round RT-PCR with the HTBI primer set. TCRdb fed the multiplex PCR reads into MiXCR, producing one record per CDR3 protein. Counted here are roughly 500,000 distinct CDR3 sequences, 40% to 50% occurring once; the ten biggest clones make up 44%. Material for sequencing was peripheral blood or thyroid tissue (not recorded which). These receptors all stem from an adult woman with Graves' disease, either hyperthyroidism or ophthalmopathy (not recorded which).

Concerning this clonotype: Lacking the conserved final phenylalanine or tryptophan, this CDR3 likely reflects a read error. The DNA is left out, because the CDR3 cannot be placed on it with certainty; the CDR3 is given as TCRdb lists it. The chain combines TRBV15 with TRBJ2-5. Ends included, the CDR3 has 8 residues. Germline CDR1 is LNHNV and CDR2 is YYDKDF (reference sequence). The CDR3 loop is CATSRDLE.

The chain recombines TRBV25-1 with TRBJ2-5; D might be TRBD1 or TRBD2, each matching 7 bases. CDR1 is MGHDK, CDR2 SYGVNS, per germline. The CDR3 is 16 residues long. Trimming pared 1 base from V and 4 bases from J, leaving 16 bases between. CDR3 coding DNA: TGTGCCAGCAGTGAATTCGACAGGGCGGGGGCAGAGACCCAGTACTTC. Its protein product is CASSEFDRAGAETQYF.

This clonotype was detected only once. The chain joins TRBV6-5 to TRBJ2-7; D ambiguous. The V gene's germline CDR1 is MNHEY and CDR2 SVGAGI. The V end lost 5 bases, the J end lost 4 bases, and 15 bases lay between the germline ends. The CDR3 runs 14 residues. CDR3 loop: CASSESRRAYEQYF. The CDR3 nucleotides are TGTGCCAGCAGTGAATCCCGACGGGCGTACGAGCAGTACTTC.

The V call is TRBV12-3 or TRBV12-4, the J call TRBJ1-2; TRBD1 aligns across 7 bases. This CDR3 comprises 15 residues. Losses at the gene ends were 6 bases for V and 3 bases for J; bases not matched to a gene: 10. CDR3 sequence: CASRPREGTDYGYTF. The CDR3 DNA follows: TGTGCCAGCAGACCCCGGGAGGGGACAGACTATGGCTACACCTTC.

In its sample, this clonotype was seen many times. V and J are TRBV7-9 and TRBJ1-2, with no clear D. Trimming removed 6 bases at V and 5 bases at J, with 7 bases between. The CDR3 is 11 residues long. In germline, CDR1 is SEHNR, CDR2 FQNEAQ (reference sequence). CDR3 in DNA: TGTGCCAGCAGTCTTGAATATGGCTACACCTTC. Protein sequence: CASSLEYGYTF.

This clonotype was seen a single time. The chain recombines TRBV9 with TRBJ2-7; D may correspond to TRBD1 or TRBD2 (5 bases each). Germline V gene lookup returns CDR1 SGDLS and CDR2 YYNGEE. Trimming stripped 5 bases from V and 6 bases from J, with 21 bases between. The CDR3 is 15 amino acids. The CDR3 loop reads CASSESQGARSEQYF. The CDR3 DNA reads as TGTGCCAGCAGTGAATCCCAGGGAGCAAGAAGCGAGCAGTACTTC.

The chain has TRBV7-9 and TRBJ1-3; unclear D gene. From germline, CDR1 is SEHNR and CDR2 FQNEAQ (reference sequence). V was trimmed by 6 bases and J by 2 bases, leaving 14 bases between them. This CDR3 region has 15 residues. The CDR3 loop is CASSASGGPGNTIYF. The CDR3 nucleotides are TGTGCCAGCAGTGCTAGTGGTGGGCCTGGAAACACCATATATTTT.

In this sample, this clonotype turned up many times. The CDR3 region has the DNA TGTGCCAGTAGCCCCTTCGGCCAAGGGAGGGAAGCTTTCTTT. Encoded protein: CASSPFGQGREAFF. The rearrangement links TRBV19 to TRBJ1-1; D is unresolved. Trimming stripped 6 bases from V and 8 bases from J, with 19 bases between. CDR3 length: 14 residues. Germline V gene lookup returns CDR1 LNHDA and CDR2 SQIVND (reference sequence).

The chain combines TRBV4-1 with TRBJ1-1; TRBD1 might be the D (6 bases). The germline V gene has CDR1 MGHRA and CDR2 YSYEKL. Trimming took off 3 bases at V and 4 bases at J, with 15 bases between the two ends. The CDR3 has 15 amino acids. This chain's CDR3 is CASSHRQVEFTEAFF. CDR3 DNA: TGCGCCAGCAGCCATCGACAGGTGGAGTTCACTGAAGCTTTCTTT.

The chain combines TRBV2 with TRBJ2-7; perhaps TRBD2 as D (5 bases). This CDR3 region has 14 residues. CDR1 and CDR2 from the germline V gene are SNHLY and FYNNEI. Trimming took 1 base from V and 1 from J, leaving 8 bases between them. The CDR3 sequence: CASSEGRTSYEQYF. CDR3 bases: TGTGCCAGCAGTGAAGGTAGGACTTCCTACGAGCAGTACTTC.

This clonotype is a singleton in its sample. The chain is built from TRBV29-1 and TRBJ2-5; D gene uncertain. V lost 1 base and J 1 base, leaving 13 bases between the germline ends. The CDR3 extends over 15 amino acids. Looked up from germline, CDR1 is SQVTM and CDR2 is ANQGSEA. The CDR3 is CSVEGVSGSQETQYF. CDR3 coding DNA: TGCAGCGTTGAAGGGGTATCCGGCTCCCAAGAGACCCAGTACTTC.

This sequence joins TRBV6-6 and TRBJ1-2; TRBD1 aligns across 7 bases. This CDR3 region has 13 residues. Looked up from germline, CDR1 is MNHNY and CDR2 is SVGAGI (reference sequence). V lost 10 bases to trimming and J lost 1 base; unmatched junction nucleotides: 6. The CDR3 region has the DNA TGTGCCACCTCGACAGGGCATAACTATGGCTACACCTTC. Translation: CATSTGHNYGYTF.

Comments on this clonotype: The junction and the germline gene differ at one end; a read error may be behind it. The rearrangement links TRBV7-7 to TRBJ2-1; no definite D call. The CDR3 extends over 15 amino acids. Germline loops: CDR1 SSHAT, CDR2 FNYEAQ (reference sequence). This CDR3 is CASSLEATELNEQFF. CDR3 nucleotide sequence: TGTGCTAGCAGCTTAGAGGCGACCGAGTTAAATGAGCAGTTCTTC.

The rearrangement joins TRBV2 to TRBJ1-5; no reliable D call. The CDR3 is made up of 13 amino acids. Trimming stripped 7 bases from V and 3 bases from J, with 10 bases between. The germline CDR1 and CDR2 sequences are SNHLY and FYNNEI. The CDR3 sequence: CASNRIDNQPQHF. The CDR3 DNA reads TGTGCCAGCAATCGTATAGACAATCAGCCCCAGCATTTT.

CDR3 DNA: TGTGCCAGCAGCTCCCCTCCCGGGGGGGAGACCCAGTACTTC. Translating gives CASSSPPGGETQYF. The chain joins TRBV7-3 to TRBJ2-5, with TRBD2 matching over 7 bases. CDR3 length equals 14 residues. Germline CDR1 reads SGHTA; CDR2 reads FQGTGA. V dropped 4 bases and J dropped 5; count of bases not matched to a gene: 7.

This clonotype was recorded only once. The chain links TRBV20-1 to TRBJ2-5, with TRBD1 matching over 9 bases. Germline V gene lookup returns CDR1 DFQATT and CDR2 SNEGSKA (reference sequence). The CDR3 extends over 14 amino acids. V was pared by 3 bases and J by 8 bases, with 10 bases of the junction left unmatched. The DNA for the CDR3 is TGCAGTGCTAGGACGGGACAGGGATTGGGAACCCAGTACTTC. Amino acid sequence: CSARTGQGLGTQYF.

Note on this clonotype: The conserved phenylalanine or tryptophan normally closing the CDR3 is absent here, so this likely arose from a read error. No DNA is shown, since the ends of the CDR3 on it are uncertain; the CDR3 is the one TCRdb lists. CDR3 protein: CASSYGMT. This chain links TRBV6-6 with TRBJ1-1. Termini included, the CDR3 measures 8 amino acids. Germline CDR1 is MNHNY and CDR2 is SVGAGI (reference sequence).

The rearrangement joins TRBV7-9 to TRBJ2-2; the D is unclear. The CDR3 totals 14 residues. V lost 2 bases and J 4 bases, leaving 8 bases between the germline ends. Germline assignment: CDR1 SEHNR and CDR2 FQNEAQ (reference sequence). Here the CDR3 DNA reads TGTGCCAGCAGCTTAACCCACAGCACCGGGGAGCTGTTTTTT. Protein: CASSLTHSTGELFF.